Listed here are 32 T cell receptor beta chains from one sample, sequenced in a study of cytomegalovirus exposure and HLA in healthy donors. The PCR had 60 Vbeta and 13 Jbeta primers. Here immunoSEQ multiplex PCR was the method, and the copy in TCRdb shows in-frame clones only, minus some. The data show approximately 190,000 clones, 70% seen once. The sample consisted of PBMCs. Receptors originate from a man aged 35-49 years in good health and CMV-seropositive.

This clone has a handful of counts. The chain has TRBV6-1 and TRBJ2-3; the match to TRBD1 covers 8 bases. The CDR3 loop spans 16 amino acids. V shed 3 bases and J 4 bases; nucleotides not matched to a gene: 9. CDR1 is MNHNS, CDR2 SASEGT, per germline. CDR3 sequence (DNA): TGTGCCAGCAGTGACTGGACAGGGAGTTTAGCAGATACGCAGTATTTT. Protein sequence: CASSDWTGSLADTQYF.

This clone was seen a few times. The chain employs TRBV6-1 and TRBJ2-7; 9 bases map to TRBD1. CDR1 and CDR2 (germline): MNHNS, SASEGT. CDR3 length equals 12 residues. J gave up 6 bases and V 4 bases, and 1 base lay outside the gene matches. The CDR3 loop reads CASSATGGEQYF. The CDR3 coding sequence is TGTGCCAGCAGTGCGACAGGGGGCGAGCAGTACTTC.

The chain combines TRBV6-1 with TRBJ1-2; 7 bases fit TRBD1. With 6 bases clipped from V and 8 bases from J, the junction kept 15 bases outside the gene matches. From germline, CDR1 is MNHNS and CDR2 SASEGT. The CDR3 covers 15 residues. Here the CDR3 DNA reads TGTGCCAGCAGAATACAATGGGACAGCTCAGGGGGCTACACCTTC. This codes for CASRIQWDSSGGYTF.

The chain couples TRBV13 to TRBJ2-3; 11 bases match TRBD2. The V and J ends lost 0 bases and 6 bases, in that order; junction bases with no gene match: 5. The length of the CDR3 is 16 residues. Looked up from germline, CDR1 is PRHDT and CDR2 is FYEKMQ (reference sequence). The DNA of the CDR3 is TGTGCCAGCAGCTTAGGACTAGCGGGGGACTATGATACGCAGTATTTT. Translating it yields CASSLGLAGDYDTQYF.

J is TRBJ2-7 and V is TRBV6-1, with a possible D match to TRBD1 (5 bases). Germline loops: CDR1 MNHNS, CDR2 SASEGT. V was pared by 7 bases and J by 2 bases, with 9 bases between. The CDR3 runs to 12 residues. CDR3 coding DNA: TGTGCCAGCATGGGGCGGACCTACGAGCAGTACTTC. This codes for CASMGRTYEQYF.

CDR3 coding DNA: TGTGCCAGCAGTGAATTAAGAGGGAGGGGGTTCTTC. Translating it yields CASSELRGRGFF. The chain carries TRBV6-1 and TRBJ2-1, with TRBD2 identical over 7 bases. The germline gives CDR1 MNHNS, CDR2 SASEGT. The CDR3 loop spans 12 amino acids. Germline trimming cut 2 bases from V and 15 bases from J; bases unmatched to any gene: 7.

The J gene is TRBJ2-7, the V gene TRBV11-2; 8 positions match TRBD2. Per germline, CDR1 SGHAT and CDR2 FQNNGV. This CDR3 has 13 amino acids. The V segment lost 5 bases and the J segment 7 bases; nucleotides outside the gene matches: 7. CDR3 amino acids: CASSPRVAGEQYF. CDR3 sequence (DNA): TGTGCCAGCAGCCCGAGAGTAGCGGGAGAGCAGTACTTC.

This CDR3 reads CASSPSSSTEAFF. The CDR3 nucleotides read TGTGCCAGCTCACCGTCCTCGAGCACTGAAGCTTTCTTT. The rearrangement links TRBV18 to TRBJ1-1; D ambiguous. With 3 bases removed from V and 4 bases from J, the gap between germline ends came to 9 bases. This CDR3 region has 13 residues. The germline V gene has CDR1 KGHSH and CDR2 LQKENI.

V and J are TRBV19 and TRBJ1-2, with TRBD1 identical over 7 bases. From germline, CDR1 is LNHDA and CDR2 SQIVND (reference sequence). The CDR3 has 15 amino acids. V lost 8 bases to trimming and J lost 0 bases; unmatched junction nucleotides: 9. The CDR3 protein is CASLLQGSSNYGYTF. CDR3 nucleotides: TGTGCCAGTCTATTACAGGGGTCCTCTAACTATGGCTACACCTTC.

The chain carries TRBV5-1 and TRBJ1-6; 7 bases align to TRBD1. The ends lost 4 bases at V and 9 bases at J; junction bases unmatched: 7. Germline-derived CDR1 and CDR2 are SGHRS and YFSETQ. This CDR3 has 14 amino acids. The DNA of the CDR3 is TGCGCCAGCAGCGCAACAGGGGAATCTTCACCCCTCCACTTT. Protein sequence: CASSATGESSPLHF.

This clone was observed a few times. The chain recombines TRBV5-1 with TRBJ1-2; D is unclear. This CDR3 spans 14 amino acids. CDR1 SGHRS and CDR2 YFSETQ come from the germline V gene. Trimming took off 2 bases at V and 7 bases at J, with 15 bases between the two ends. CDR3 sequence reads: CASSLGPGSGGYTF. CDR3 DNA: TGCGCCAGCAGCTTAGGACCGGGGTCGGGTGGCTACACCTTC. Together with reference TRBV5-1 and TRBJ1-2, the CDR3 gives the full variable domain: KAGVTQTPRYLIKTRGQQVTLSCSPISGHRSVSWYQQTPGQGLQFLFEYFSETQRNKGNFPGRFSGRQFSNSRSEMNVSTLELGDSALYLCASSLGPGSGGYTFGSGTRLTVV.

The J gene is TRBJ2-1, the V gene TRBV6-5; TRBD2 matches at 7 bases. Germline CDR1 and CDR2: MNHEY and SVGAGI. This CDR3 has 14 amino acids. V gave up 6 bases and J gave up 7 bases; unmatched junction bases: 9. The CDR3 bases are TGTGCCAGCAGCCCTGCGGGGGTAGGGAATGAGCAGTTCTTC. It encodes CASSPAGVGNEQFF.

V is TRBV10-2 and J is TRBJ1-4; no definite D call. Germline V lookup: CDR1 WSHSY, CDR2 SAAADI. CDR3 length: 13 amino acids. Trimming took 6 bases from V and 8 from J, leaving 13 bases between them. The CDR3 region has the DNA TGCGCCAGCAGCGACGGACTCCCCGAAAAACTGTTTTTT. Protein product: CASSDGLPEKLFF.

V gene TRBV11-2 combines with J gene TRBJ2-3; TRBD2 matches 8 bases. V lost 9 bases, J lost 4 bases, and 15 bases stayed unmatched. Per the germline V gene, CDR1 is SGHAT and CDR2 is FQNNGV. The CDR3 consists of 16 residues. The CDR3 DNA is TGTGCCAGTAGCCGCGGGGGGCTAGGAATAGCAGATACGCAGTATTTT. Protein: CASSRGGLGIADTQYF.

V usage is TRBV15 and J usage is TRBJ1-3; D is ambiguous. Trimming took 8 bases from V and 0 from J, leaving 17 bases between them. This CDR3 spans 16 amino acids. CDR1 and CDR2 (germline): LNHNV, YYDKDF (reference sequence). The CDR3: CATLVPQPYSGNTIYF. DNA of the CDR3: TGTGCCACCCTTGTACCACAGCCTTACTCTGGAAACACCATATATTTT.

The chain recombines TRBV28 with TRBJ2-3; D might be TRBD2 (6 bases). With 10 bases removed from V and 0 bases from J, the gap between germline ends came to 8 bases. Germline values: CDR1 MDHEN, CDR2 SYDVKM. The CDR3 spans 12 residues. CDR3 in amino acids: CATGTSTDTQYF. The CDR3 DNA reads as TGTGCCACCGGGACTAGCACAGATACGCAGTATTTT.

The chain combines TRBV5-6 with TRBJ2-1; TRBD1 aligns across 10 bases. V lost 4 bases and J lost 14; bases outside the gene matches: 9. This CDR3 is 13 amino acids long. Germline V gene data show CDR1 as SGHDT and CDR2 as YYEEEE. The CDR3 reads CASSRGTGEQEFF. The CDR3 bases are TGTGCCAGCAGCCGTGGGACAGGGGAGCAAGAGTTCTTC.

This chain links TRBV7-2 with TRBJ2-5; 7 bases are shared with TRBD1. The V segment lost 5 bases and the J segment 5 bases; nucleotides outside the gene matches: 11. This CDR3 is 15 amino acids long. The V gene's germline CDR1 is SGHTA and CDR2 FQGNSA. For the CDR3, the DNA is TGTGCCAGCAGCCCAGACAGGGAATCGTGGGAGACCCAGTACTTC. Encoded protein: CASSPDRESWETQYF.

The V call is TRBV7-2, the J call TRBJ2-4; weak D call: TRBD1 (5 bases). The V end was cut by 1 base, the J end by 0 bases, with 19 bases between. Per the germline V gene, CDR1 is SGHTA and CDR2 is FQGNSA. The CDR3 contains 19 residues. The chain's CDR3 is CASSLEFGQNKLAKNIQYF. The CDR3 region has the DNA TGTGCCAGCAGCTTAGAGTTCGGACAAAATAAGTTAGCCAAAAACATTCAGTACTTC.

This clone was detected only a few times. The rearrangement links TRBV4-3 to TRBJ2-2; tentatively, D is TRBD2 (5 bases). Deletions cut 1 base from V and 0 bases from J, with 9 bases between. The CDR3 is 16 amino acids. Germline loops: CDR1 LGHNA, CDR2 YSLEER. CDR3 nucleotide sequence: TGCGCCAGCAGCCAAGCATACGGGGCGAACACCGGGGAGCTGTTTTTT. This encodes CASSQAYGANTGELFF.

This chain links TRBV7-8 with TRBJ1-5; TRBD1 matches 7 bases. The CDR3 is made up of 13 amino acids. Germline V CDR1 and CDR2: SGHVS, FQNEAQ. V dropped 6 bases and J dropped 3; count of bases not matched to a gene: 2. CDR3 nucleotide sequence: TGTGCCAGCAGGGACAGGTTCAATCAGCCCCAGCATTTT. This codes for CASRDRFNQPQHF.

The rearrangement joins TRBV6-1 to TRBJ1-3; 8 bases agree with TRBD1. The CDR3 is 14 residues long. The J segment lost 4 bases and the V segment lost 6 bases, leaving 5 bases of the junction unmatched. CDR1 and CDR2 from the germline V gene are MNHNS and SASEGT. DNA for the CDR3: TGTGCCAGCAGCTTGGACAGGGTGGGAAACACCATATATTTT. Its protein is CASSLDRVGNTIYF.

The V and J genes are TRBV5-1 and TRBJ1-1; D perhaps matches TRBD1 (6 bases). Germline values: CDR1 SGHRS, CDR2 YFSETQ. This CDR3 region has 17 residues. V lost 3 bases to trimming and J lost 1 base, with 19 bases between them. The CDR3 nucleotides read TGCGCCAGCAGCTATGAGCGCGGGGGACAACCGAACACTGAAGCTTTCTTT. Translated, it gives CASSYERGGQPNTEAFF.

The chain combines TRBV6-1 with TRBJ1-5; D is unresolved. Germline V gives CDR1 MNHNS, CDR2 SASEGT. The CDR3 spans 13 residues. V lost 0 bases, J lost 4 bases, and 4 bases lay in between. CDR3 nucleotides: TGTGCCAGCAGTGAAGCCTTGAATCAGCCCCAGCATTTT. Translated, it gives CASSEALNQPQHF.

The J gene is TRBJ2-7, the V gene TRBV11-2; D unclear. Looked up from germline, CDR1 is SGHAT and CDR2 is FQNNGV. This CDR3 comprises 14 residues. Trimming took 1 base from V and 2 from J, leaving 9 bases between them. For the CDR3, the DNA is TGTGCCAGCAGCTTAGTGGGCCAAACCTACGAGCAGTACTTC. Protein product: CASSLVGQTYEQYF.

This clone occurred a few times. The chain employs TRBV7-2 and TRBJ2-5, with D possibly being TRBD2 (6 bases). The germline V gene has CDR1 SGHTA and CDR2 FQGNSA. V was trimmed by 5 bases and J by 5 bases, leaving 12 bases between them. This CDR3 spans 13 amino acids. The CDR3 spells CASSRGLLETQYF. For the CDR3, the DNA is TGTGCCAGCAGCCGGGGGTTATTGGAGACCCAGTACTTC.

The rearrangement links TRBV6-5 to TRBJ2-7; 10 positions agree with TRBD1. CDR1 is MNHEY, CDR2 SVGAGI, per germline. The CDR3 consists of 13 residues. J was trimmed by 5 bases and V by 5 bases; bases with no gene match: 3. CDR3 DNA: TGTGCCAGCAGTCGGGGGACAGGGGACGAGCAGTACTTC. It encodes CASSRGTGDEQYF.

V and J are TRBV18 and TRBJ2-5; 9 nucleotides agree with TRBD2. J gave up 5 bases and V 3 bases, and 1 base lay outside the gene matches. Germline loops: CDR1 KGHSH, CDR2 LQKENI. This CDR3 is built from 13 residues. CDR3: CASSPTSGETQYF. The DNA for the CDR3 is TGTGCCAGCTCACCTACTAGCGGGGAGACCCAGTACTTC.

The rearrangement uses TRBV6-6 and TRBJ2-7, with a tentative D call TRBD2 (6 bases). Germline V gene data show CDR1 as MNHNY and CDR2 as SVGAGI (reference sequence). The germline V and J ends were trimmed by 6 bases and 3 bases, with 9 bases remaining between them. CDR3 size: 12 residues. CDR3 residues: CASRREIYEQYF. The CDR3 DNA reads as TGTGCCAGCAGACGGGAGATCTACGAGCAGTACTTC.

This clone was counted a few times. The CDR3 reads CAISDPTSGENIQYF. The CDR3 nucleotides read TGTGCCATCAGTGATCCGACTAGCGGAGAAAACATTCAGTACTTC. V usage is TRBV10-3 and J usage is TRBJ2-4; 9 positions match TRBD2. This CDR3 spans 15 amino acids. The V gene end was trimmed by 3 bases and the J gene end by 5 bases; junction bases not matched to a gene: 5. The germline gives CDR1 ENHRY, CDR2 SYGVKD.

The J gene is TRBJ2-7, the V gene TRBV11-2; no definite D call. V was clipped by 5 bases and J by 5 bases, with 13 bases between them. The CDR3 contains 13 residues. Germline loops: CDR1 SGHAT, CDR2 FQNNGV. The CDR3 sequence: CASSPTLVNEQYF. DNA for the CDR3: TGTGCCAGCAGCCCCACTCTTGTCAACGAGCAGTACTTC. The variable domain in full, completed from reference TRBV11-2 and TRBJ2-7, reads EAGVAQSPRYKIIEKRQSVAFWCNPISGHATLYWYQQILGQGPKLLIQFQNNGVVDDSQLPKDRFSAERLKGVDSTLKIQPAKLEDSAVYLCASSPTLVNEQYFGPGTRLTVT.

The J gene is TRBJ2-1, the V gene TRBV25-1; possibly TRBD2 for D (5 bases). Trimming cost V 5 bases and J 5 bases, with 16 bases left between them. The length of the CDR3 is 15 residues. The germline V gene has CDR1 MGHDK and CDR2 SYGVNS. The CDR3 sequence: CASSKVREYNNEQFF. The CDR3 DNA is TGTGCCAGCAGTAAAGTTCGGGAATACAACAATGAGCAGTTCTTC. The full variable domain, with the rest looked up from reference TRBV25-1 and TRBJ2-1, is EADIYQTPRYLVIGTGKKITLECSQTMGHDKMYWYQQDPGMELHLIHYSYGVNSTEKGDLSSESTVSRIRTEHFPLTLESARPSHTSQYLCASSKVREYNNEQFFGPGTRLTVL.